Sequencing of this TCR beta chain was carried out in a study of CD8 T cells in Susac syndrome (dated by TCRdb to between 2018 and 2021). Study-level background: Of the Susac syndrome patients who were sequenced, roughly 8 were in clinical remission while six had clinically active disease. At the time of blood withdrawal, Susac syndrome patients were either therapy-naive, taking corticosteroids (with some also receiving IVIg), or on IVIg alone. Repertoire sequencing was used to test whether CD8+ T cell activation and differentiation in Susac syndrome was antigen driven.

Overall results and qualifications from the work: No clonal expansion was detected in the CD4+ T cell repertoire of Susac syndrome patients. The number of individuals in the TCR sequencing and HLA analysis was recognized as being relatively small.

High-throughput TCR beta sequencing profiled peripheral blood CD8+ and CD4+ T cells from healthy donors, Susac syndrome patients and multiple sclerosis patients. The Susac syndrome patients fulfilled recently defined diagnostic criteria for either definite or probable disease. Bulk CD8+ and CD4+ T cells were purified by magnetic negative isolation, while CD8+ TEMRA cells were enriched using FACS. Blood was collected in EDTA tubes and processed within 24 hours, with PBMCs isolated through density gradient centrifugation. PBMCs intended for TCR sequencing were cryopreserved in liquid nitrogen and thawed later in a water bath at 37 degrees C. The sorted or isolated CD4+, CD8+ and CD8+ TEMRA cells reached a purity of at least 90%. The CDR3 covers 14 residues, taking in both the cysteine and the phenylalanine. Solely the CDR3 DNA is kept, with 42 bases framed from the first base. The junction shows trimming of 6 bases on V and 5 bases on J, plus 16 bases between the germline ends. CDR1 and CDR2 are drawn from the germline V gene (reference sequence): MNHNY, SVGAGI.

RNA was extracted using the RNeasy kit, and roughly 0.5 to 1 microgram was reverse transcribed with random hexamers. TCR beta CDR3 regions were amplified with the immunoSEQ multiplex PCR assay covering 54 Vbeta and 13 Jbeta segments. Bias from PCR amplification was corrected by using a synthetic template baseline for primer optimization and for computational correction. From the authors' description of their analysis: Reads were annotated to V, D and J genes according to IMGT and were analyzed with immunoSEQ Analyzer, with only productive sequences retained. Clonality was computed as one minus Shannon entropy normalized by log2 of the number of productive unique sequences. Public and private clones were assessed among the 100 most prevalent clones of each patient and control. Susac-specific clones were defined as absent from healthy and MS cohorts, over a thousand published viral clones and other ImmuneACCESS disease sequences. TCRdb reanalyzed the raw reads on its own, using fastp at Q25 for trimming and MiXCR for clone calling, and kept in-frame beta chains. Duplicate CDR3 protein sequences are folded into a single record with the most common DNA and genes. The authors' filters were not applied to this entry. For this sample there are about 180,000 distinct CDR3 sequences; 85% to 95% appear just once. The ten most abundant clones make up 0.095% to 0.1% of the sample.

This clonotype was seen only once. The specificity of this receptor is unknown. No much larger clonotype is one base removed from it; base qualities were not supplied. A lone read offers only weak evidence. Sequencing used CD4+ T cells from PBMCs. The chain joins TRBV6-6 to TRBJ2-5, with TRBD2 tentatively as D gene (6 bases match). This TCR was sampled from a human donor with Susac syndrome. This receptor carries the CDR3 CASRDGGEWETQYF. Here is the DNA: TGTGCCAGCAGAGACGGAGGGGAGTGGGAGACCCAGTACTTC.